A selection of T cell receptor beta chains follows, all from one sample in a study of CD8 T cells in Susac syndrome. TCRdb processed the immunoSEQ multiplex PCR reads anew with MiXCR; each CDR3 protein has one entry. The sample records 150,000 to 160,000 distinct CDR3 sequences, roughly 96% being singletons. Sequenced material: CD4+ T cells from PBMCs. These receptors came from a human donor with Susac syndrome. CDR3s include the opening cysteine and the closing phenylalanine or tryptophan. A D gene is named only where the DNA matches it firmly. Where a row states a size, it is once, few, many or the class of an expanded clone; other rows omit it.

J	D	V	size	CDR3	DNA
TRBJ2-1	NA	TRBV19	NA	CASSIGPNRNEQFF	TGTGCCAGTAGTATCGGGCCCAACCGCAATGAGCAGTTCTTC
TRBJ2-3	NA	TRBV5-1	NA	CASNKQRVGADTQYF	TGCGCCAGCAACAAGCAGCGGGTTGGAGCAGATACGCAGTATTTT
TRBJ1-2	TRBD1	TRBV3-1	NA	CASSPGQGFNGYTF	TGTGCCAGCAGCCCTGGACAGGGATTTAATGGCTACACCTTC
TRBJ2-5	NA	TRBV20-1	NA	CSARVLTGVKTQYF	TGCAGTGCTAGAGTTCTGACTGGCGTAAAGACCCAGTACTTC
TRBJ2-3	TRBD2	TRBV9	once	CASAPSGGRTDTQYF	TGTGCCAGCGCTCCTAGCGGGGGCCGCACAGATACGCAGTATTTT
TRBJ1-3	NA	TRBV5-1	once	CASSLQGGNTIYF	TGCGCCAGCAGCTTACAGGGTGGAAACACCATATATTTT
TRBJ2-7	TRBD2	TRBV5-4	NA	CASSLPRGGVAGEEQYF	TGTGCCAGCAGCTTGCCCCGCGGAGGTGTAGCGGGGGAAGAGCAGTACTTC
TRBJ2-5	NA	TRBV10-3	NA	CAIRSGQGQETQYF	TGTGCCATCAGATCGGGACAAGGTCAAGAGACCCAGTACTTC
TRBJ1-5	NA	TRBV18	NA	CASSRDPNQPQHF	TGTGCCAGCTCACGGGACCCGAATCAGCCCCAGCATTTT
TRBJ2-7	NA	TRBV5-7	NA	CASSLNARSANSYEQYF	TGTGCCAGCAGCTTGAATGCCCGCAGCGCCAACTCCTACGAGCAGTACTTC
TRBJ1-5	NA	TRBV20-1	NA	CSARVRDGQPQHF	TGCAGTGCTAGAGTCAGGGACGGTCAGCCCCAGCATTTT
TRBJ2-2	NA	TRBV9	NA	CASSVLAEPTGELFF	TGTGCCAGCAGCGTATTGGCGGAGCCCACCGGGGAGCTGTTTTTT
TRBJ1-6	NA	TRBV20-1	NA	CSAAMVDPQARGSPLHF	TGCAGTGCTGCCATGGTGGACCCTCAAGCTCGAGGTTCACCCCTCCACTTT
TRBJ1-1	NA	TRBV12-3/TRBV12-4	NA	CASSSWGDTEAFF	TGTGCCAGCAGTTCTTGGGGAGACACTGAAGCTTTCTTT
TRBJ2-6	NA	TRBV3-1	few	CASSQGSGANVLTF	TGTGCCAGCAGCCAGGGCTCCGGGGCCAACGTCCTGACTTTC
TRBJ2-7	NA	TRBV29-1	NA	CSVTRWRGPSYEQYF	TGCAGCGTTACTCGGTGGAGGGGGCCGTCCTACGAGCAGTACTTC
TRBJ2-5	NA	TRBV6-4	once	CASSDSGGGAHDQETQYF	TGTGCCAGCAGTGACTCTGGAGGGGGGGCGCATGACCAAGAGACCCAGTACTTC
TRBJ1-1	NA	TRBV20-1	NA	CSAYGIMAFF	TGCAGTGCTTATGGGATCATGGCTTTCTTT
TRBJ1-2	NA	TRBV12-5	NA	CASGLTGPNHRGYTF	TGTGCTAGTGGTTTGACAGGGCCCAACCACAGGGGCTACACCTTC
TRBJ2-5	TRBD1	TRBV29-1	NA	CSVEGTVPETQYF	TGCAGCGTTGAGGGGACAGTCCCAGAGACCCAGTACTTC
TRBJ2-3	NA	TRBV20-1	NA	CSAATGRDTQYF	TGCAGTGCCGCTACAGGGCGCGATACGCAGTATTTT
TRBJ2-7	TRBD1	TRBV29-1	NA	CSVEGDRSSPYEQYF	TGCAGCGTTGAAGGGGACAGATCAAGTCCCTACGAGCAGTACTTC
TRBJ1-6	NA	TRBV20-1	NA	CSARPQRPSGDSPLHF	TGCAGTGCTAGACCACAGCGGCCCTCAGGGGATTCACCCCTCCACTTT
TRBJ1-6	NA	TRBV6-6	NA	CASSYPDHSPLHF	TGTGCCAGCAGTTACCCGGACCATTCACCCCTCCACTTT
TRBJ2-3	NA	TRBV4-3	NA	CASSQQTGSTDTQYF	TGCGCCAGCAGCCAACAAACAGGGAGCACAGATACGCAGTATTTT
TRBJ1-5	TRBD1	TRBV20-1	NA	CSASTGDNQPQHF	TGCAGTGCCTCGACAGGGGACAATCAGCCCCAGCATTTT
TRBJ2-7	NA	TRBV20-1	NA	CSARPSGIEQYF	TGCAGTGCTAGACCCTCCGGGATCGAGCAGTACTTC
TRBJ2-3	TRBD2	TRBV9	NA	CASSVGYGGITDTQYF	TGTGCCAGCAGCGTAGGTTACGGGGGGATCACAGATACGCAGTATTTT
TRBJ2-5	NA	TRBV7-9	NA	CASSLGSTLGETQYF	TGTGCCAGCAGCTTGGGGTCTACGCTTGGAGAGACCCAGTACTTC
TRBJ1-5	NA	TRBV29-1	NA	CSVGPTGNNNQPQHF	TGCAGCGTTGGCCCCACGGGGAATAACAATCAGCCCCAGCATTTT
TRBJ1-6	NA	TRBV12-3/TRBV12-4	NA	CASSSLGPHNSPLHF	TGTGCCAGCAGTTCCCTTGGACCCCATAATTCACCCCTCCACTTT
TRBJ1-5	NA	TRBV15	NA	CATTDGINQPQHF	TGTGCCACCACGGACGGTATCAATCAGCCCCAGCATTTT
TRBJ1-2	TRBD1	TRBV7-3	NA	CASSSGTGAGYTF	TGTGCCAGCAGCTCCGGGACAGGGGCTGGCTACACCTTC
TRBJ2-2	NA	TRBV5-6	NA	CASVAVSTLNTGELFF	TGTGCCAGTGTGGCGGTGAGCACCCTGAACACCGGGGAGCTGTTTTTT
TRBJ2-7	NA	TRBV7-6	NA	CASSSNGGGIYEQYF	TGTGCCAGCAGCTCAAACGGAGGGGGCATCTACGAGCAGTACTTC
TRBJ2-2	NA	TRBV12-3/TRBV12-4	NA	CASSSDSGELFF	TGTGCCAGCAGTTCCGACAGCGGGGAGCTGTTTTTT
TRBJ2-5	NA	TRBV3-1	NA	CASSQVISRTQYF	TGTGCCAGCAGCCAAGTTATCTCCAGGACCCAGTACTTC
TRBJ1-1	NA	TRBV7-9	NA	CASSPLAGNTEAFF	TGTGCCAGCAGCCCGCTAGCAGGGAACACTGAAGCTTTCTTT
TRBJ2-2	NA	TRBV24-1	NA	CATSDAGTDTGELFF	TGTGCCACCAGTGACGCAGGGACGGACACCGGGGAGCTGTTTTTT
TRBJ2-4	NA	TRBV12-3/TRBV12-4	NA	CASSSPGLNIQYF	TGTGCCAGCAGTTCTCCGGGCCTAAACATTCAGTACTTC
TRBJ2-1	TRBD2	TRBV9	NA	CASSVGSGGALYNEQFF	TGTGCCAGCAGCGTAGGGTCGGGGGGGGCCCTCTACAATGAGCAGTTCTTC